The source of this T cell receptor beta chain is a study of radiation and T cells in renal cell carcinoma. A word on this clone: Its target is not known.

The repertoire was sequenced with immunoSEQ multiplex PCR; TCRdb's copy has only in-frame clones and lacks some. Here the sample spans 150,000 or so clones, around nine tenths being singletons. V lost 7 bases to trimming and J lost 8 bases, with 11 bases between them. The V gene's germline CDR1 is LNHDA and CDR2 SQIVND (reference sequence). The CDR3 extends over 12 amino acids. Specified time point: baseline pretreatment blood. Stated treatment: 15 Gy SBRT to primary tumor, nephrectomy 4 weeks later. The patient's renal cell carcinoma had clear cell pathology. Study observations and caveats: From baseline, blood top tumor clonotypes peaked at 2 weeks post-radiation.

This sample comprised blood, obtained from a patient whose treatment included radiotherapy and nephrectomy. This clonotype was sampled from a woman aged 50 to 65 with renal cell carcinoma. The genes are TRBV19 and TRBJ1-4; D is uncertain. The CDR3 region is CASISLGEKLFF. CDR3 nucleotide sequence: TGTGCCAGTATTTCCCTGGGGGAAAAACTGTTTTTT.